Each of the 26 T cell receptor beta chains below was sequenced from the same sample in a study of shared clonotypes between healthy human individuals. Only CD45RO-negative cells positively selected for CCR7 counted as naive CD8 cells, so terminally differentiated effector memory CD45RA+ cells were excluded. Generated by immunoSEQ multiplex PCR, the TCRdb table keeps only in-frame clones and is missing some. The sample has more than 2 million clones; just under 95% are singletons. The sample was naive CD8+ T cells sorted from blood. These receptors originate from a man aged 18 to 30 in good health.

Comments on this clone: Other nucleotide sequences in the sample specify the same CDR3. For the CDR3, the DNA is TGTGCCAGCAGTTACTCGATAGGAGAAAGGTACAATGAGCAGTTCTTC. Its translation is CASSYSIGERYNEQFF. The chain has TRBV6-5 and TRBJ2-1; no firm D call. This CDR3 comprises 16 residues. V lost 0 bases, J lost 4 bases, and 13 bases lay in between. Germline-derived CDR1 and CDR2 are MNHEY and SVGAGI.

The rearrangement links TRBV7-8 to TRBJ2-1, with TRBD2 identical over 12 bases. Germline V CDR1 and CDR2: SGHVS, FQNEAQ. The V gene end was trimmed by 5 bases and the J gene end by 5 bases; junction bases not matched to a gene: 13. The CDR3 has 18 residues. The CDR3 loop reads CASSTGLAGAGLHNEQFF. In DNA form, the CDR3 reads TGTGCCAGCAGCACGGGACTAGCGGGTGCCGGATTGCACAATGAGCAGTTCTTC.

This clone came up once. V and J are TRBV7-8 and TRBJ2-7; no reliable D call. This CDR3 region has 12 residues. V was pared by 5 bases and J by 6 bases, with 11 bases between. Germline V gene sequence: CDR1 SGHVS, CDR2 FQNEAQ. The CDR3 DNA is TGTGCCAGCAGCACTTATCCCCCCGAGCAGTACTTC. It is translated as CASSTYPPEQYF. Variable domain in full (rest from reference TRBV7-8 and TRBJ2-7): GAGVSQSPRYKVAKRGQDVALRCDPISGHVSLFWYQQALGQGPEFLTYFQNEAQLDKSGLPSDRFFAERPEGSVSTLKIQRTQQEDSAVYLCASSTYPPEQYFGPGTRLTVT.

V is TRBV13 and J is TRBJ2-5; 8 bases line up with TRBD1. CDR1 is PRHDT and CDR2 is FYEKMQ in the germline V gene (reference sequence). The CDR3 runs to 15 residues. V was pared by 5 bases and J by 5 bases, with 10 bases of the junction left unmatched. CDR3 region: CASSAAGQGKETQYF. The DNA for the CDR3 is TGTGCCAGCAGCGCCGCCGGACAGGGTAAGGAGACCCAGTACTTC.

On this clone itself: Other DNA variants within this sample encode the same CDR3. The chain combines TRBV28 with TRBJ2-5, with D unresolved. Trimming cost V 3 bases and J 5 bases, with 4 bases left between them. CDR3 length: 11 residues. From germline, CDR1 is MDHEN and CDR2 SYDVKM. Here the CDR3 reads CASSFSETQYF. CDR3 DNA sequence: TGTGCCAGCAGTTTTTCCGAGACCCAGTACTTC.

The chain combines TRBV5-4 with TRBJ2-1; no firm D call. The germline V gene encodes CDR1 SGHNT and CDR2 YYREEE (reference sequence). V dropped 2 bases and J dropped 9 bases, with 12 bases sitting between them. The CDR3 is 13 amino acids. As DNA, the CDR3 is TGTGCCAGCAGCTTATTTCTAGGCGGTGAGCAGTTCTTC. Translation gives CASSLFLGGEQFF.

The chain is built from TRBV6-1 and TRBJ2-4; the match to TRBD2 covers 7 bases. V was pared by 0 bases and J by 5 bases, with 10 bases of the junction left unmatched. Germline V gene lookup returns CDR1 MNHNS and CDR2 SASEGT. The CDR3 has 17 residues. The CDR3 sequence: CASSEALFGRGQNIQYF. The CDR3 coding sequence is TGTGCCAGCAGTGAAGCGCTATTTGGGAGGGGACAAAACATTCAGTACTTC.

The gene calls are TRBV29-1 and TRBJ2-1; possibly TRBD2 for D (6 bases). Trimming shortened V by 0 bases and J by 2 bases, and 11 bases separated the two germline ends. Germline CDR1 is SQVTM and CDR2 is ANQGSEA. The length of the CDR3 is 15 residues. As DNA, the CDR3 is TGCAGCGTTGAAGAACTGGCGGGAACCTACAATGAGCAGTTCTTC. It codes for CSVEELAGTYNEQFF.

The chain couples TRBV6-6 to TRBJ2-5, with TRBD2 identical over 9 bases. The CDR3 contains 16 residues. Per the germline V gene, CDR1 is MNHNY and CDR2 is SVGAGI (reference sequence). Trimming at V came to 5 bases and at J to 4 bases, leaving 11 bases not matched to a gene. CDR3 sequence (DNA): TGTGCCAGCAGTAAAGATAGCGGGAGATACGGAGAGACCCAGTACTTC. The encoded protein is CASSKDSGRYGETQYF.

V and J are TRBV30 and TRBJ2-2; D is perhaps TRBD1 (5 bases). The V end lost 4 bases, the J end lost 6 bases, and 12 bases lay between the germline ends. CDR3 length equals 13 residues. Germline V gene lookup returns CDR1 GTSNPN and CDR2 SVGIG (reference sequence). The DNA of the CDR3 is TGTGCCTGGAACAGGAATCTTGCCGGGGAGCTGTTTTTT. Translated: CAWNRNLAGELFF.

V is TRBV9 and J is TRBJ2-3, with unresolved D. The V gene lost 4 bases and the J gene lost 1 base, with 13 bases spanning the gap. This CDR3 has 15 residues. Germline V gene sequence: CDR1 SGDLS, CDR2 YYNGEE. CDR3 residues: CASSPEFGRTDTQYF. Written as DNA, the CDR3 is TGTGCCAGCAGCCCCGAATTCGGGCGCACAGATACGCAGTATTTT. Based on the CDR3 plus reference TRBV9 and TRBJ2-3, the full variable domain is DSGVTQTPKHLITATGQRVTLRCSPRSGDLSVYWYQQSLDQGLQFLIQYYNGEERAKGNILERFSAQQFPDLHSELNLSSLELGDSALYFCASSPEFGRTDTQYFGPGTRLTVL.

The V gene is TRBV9, the J gene TRBJ2-7; 11 bases line up with TRBD1. The CDR3 is made up of 16 amino acids. Germline V gene sequence: CDR1 SGDLS, CDR2 YYNGEE. With V trimmed by 4 bases and J by 5 bases, 11 bases remained unmatched. Written as DNA, the CDR3 is TGTGCCAGCAGCCAAACAAACCGGGACAGGGGGAACGAGCAGTACTTC. Translated: CASSQTNRDRGNEQYF.

This chain joins TRBV4-3 and TRBJ2-2; D is ambiguous. Trimming cost V 4 bases and J 1 base, with 10 bases left between them. From germline, CDR1 is LGHNA and CDR2 YSLEER. This CDR3 is built from 15 residues. The CDR3 DNA sequence: TGCGCCAGCAGCCCGGAGAGCTGGAACACCGGGGAGCTGTTTTTT. Encoded protein: CASSPESWNTGELFF.

This sequence joins TRBV7-9 and TRBJ1-1; maybe TRBD1 (6 bases). Deletions cut 5 bases from V and 7 bases from J, with 11 bases between. CDR1 is SEHNR and CDR2 is FQNEAQ in the germline V gene (reference sequence). The CDR3 covers 12 residues. The CDR3 nucleotides read TGTGCCAGCAGCGGGACACGGTATGAAGCTTTCTTT. Its translation is CASSGTRYEAFF.

The chain employs TRBV2 and TRBJ2-5; D might be TRBD1 (6 bases). Per the germline V gene, CDR1 is SNHLY and CDR2 is FYNNEI. The CDR3 has 15 residues. V dropped 4 bases and J dropped 2 bases, with 14 bases sitting between them. CDR3 bases: TGTGCCAGCAGTGGTGGACAGTCCATACAAGAGACCCAGTACTTC. Amino acid sequence: CASSGGQSIQETQYF.

Concerning this clone: The sample has other DNA sequences that encode this CDR3 too. The V and J genes are TRBV4-3 and TRBJ2-3; the match to TRBD2 covers 7 bases. The CDR3 is 14 amino acids. Germline values: CDR1 LGHNA, CDR2 YSLEER. Germline trimming cut 1 base from V and 3 bases from J; bases unmatched to any gene: 1. For the CDR3, the DNA is TGCGCCAGCAGCCAAGTGGGAGGGACAGATACGCAGTATTTT. This gives the protein CASSQVGGTDTQYF.

The chain uses TRBV30 and TRBJ1-6; D may be TRBD1 (5 bases). Germline V CDR1 and CDR2: GTSNPN, SVGIG (reference sequence). The CDR3 is 16 amino acids. Trimming left V 6 bases short and J 1 base short, with 16 bases between. The CDR3 spells CACQPGGGSYNSPLHF. For the CDR3, the DNA is TGTGCCTGCCAGCCCGGGGGAGGGTCCTATAATTCACCCCTCCACTTT.

This clone came up once. V and J are TRBV7-9 and TRBJ2-3; no definite D call. The CDR3 runs to 16 residues. Trimming removed 4 bases at V and 0 bases at J, with 14 bases between. Germline loops: CDR1 SEHNR, CDR2 FQNEAQ (reference sequence). CDR3 bases: TGTGCCAGCAGCTCCCGGACCCTAGAGAGCACAGATACGCAGTATTTT. Translation gives CASSSRTLESTDTQYF. Using reference TRBV7-9 and TRBJ2-3 for the parts outside the CDR3, the full variable domain is DTGVSQNPRHKITKRGQNVTFRCDPISEHNRLYWYRQTLGQGPEFLTYFQNEAQLEKSRLLSDRFSAERPKGSFSTLEIQRTEQGDSAMYLCASSSRTLESTDTQYFGPGTRLTVL.

This chain connects TRBV5-6 to TRBJ1-5, with D unresolved. Germline V gene data show CDR1 as SGHDT and CDR2 as YYEEEE. This CDR3 is 15 amino acids long. Trimming took off 3 bases at V and 1 base at J, with 11 bases between the two ends. The CDR3 sequence: CASSSGDVSNQPQHF. DNA for the CDR3: TGTGCCAGCAGCTCAGGTGATGTGAGCAATCAGCCCCAGCATTTT.

J is TRBJ2-5 and V is TRBV5-1; 8 bases line up with TRBD1. Germline CDR1 and CDR2: SGHRS and YFSETQ. The CDR3 is 14 residues long. The J segment lost 5 bases and the V segment lost 0 bases, leaving 3 bases of the junction unmatched. The CDR3 DNA reads as TGCGCCAGCAGCTTGGCAGGGGGCTACGAGACCCAGTACTTC. It is translated as CASSLAGGYETQYF. The whole variable domain, remainder taken from reference TRBV5-1 and TRBJ2-5, is KAGVTQTPRYLIKTRGQQVTLSCSPISGHRSVSWYQQTPGQGLQFLFEYFSETQRNKGNFPGRFSGRQFSNSRSEMNVSTLELGDSALYLCASSLAGGYETQYFGPGTRLLVL.

V and J are TRBV11-1 and TRBJ2-1; TRBD1 matches 8 bases. The trim removed 5 bases at V and 7 bases at J, leaving 7 bases unmatched. The CDR3 is 14 amino acids. From germline, CDR1 is SGHAT and CDR2 FQDESV (reference sequence). The CDR3 is CASSQFRTGNEQFF. The CDR3 DNA reads TGTGCCAGCAGCCAGTTCCGGACAGGGAATGAGCAGTTCTTC. Combining the CDR3 with reference TRBV11-1 and TRBJ2-1 gives the whole variable domain EAEVAQSPRYKITEKSQAVAFWCDPISGHATLYWYRQILGQGPELLVQFQDESVVDDSQLPKDRFSAERLKGVDSTLKIQPAELGDSAMYLCASSQFRTGNEQFFGPGTRLTVL.

The chain couples TRBV27 to TRBJ2-2, with 7 bases matching TRBD2. The CDR3 totals 15 residues. V shed 1 base, J shed 4 bases, and the junction held 3 bases outside the gene matches. Germline V gives CDR1 MNHEY, CDR2 SMNVEV (reference sequence). This chain's CDR3 is CASSLWEGSTGELFF. The CDR3 nucleotides read TGTGCCAGCAGTTTATGGGAGGGGTCCACCGGGGAGCTGTTTTTT.

The count of this clone is one. The J gene is TRBJ2-1, the V gene TRBV10-2; D is undetermined. Trimming removed 0 bases from V and 4 bases from J, with 7 bases in between. Germline assignment: CDR1 WSHSY and CDR2 SAAADI. CDR3 length equals 14 residues. Here the CDR3 reads CASSESGYYNEQFF. The CDR3 DNA follows: TGCGCCAGCAGTGAGTCCGGGTATTACAATGAGCAGTTCTTC.

With regard to this clone: Other DNA sequences in this specimen translate into the identical CDR3. The chain has TRBV9 and TRBJ2-1; D perhaps matches TRBD2 (5 bases). This CDR3 spans 14 amino acids. Germline assignment: CDR1 SGDLS and CDR2 YYNGEE. Trimming stripped 0 bases from V and 3 bases from J, with 7 bases between. The CDR3 sequence: CASSVEGGYNEQFF. CDR3 nucleotides: TGTGCCAGCAGCGTAGAAGGAGGCTACAATGAGCAGTTCTTC.

V and J are TRBV13 and TRBJ1-2, with D perhaps matching TRBD1 (5 bases). CDR1 is PRHDT and CDR2 is FYEKMQ in the germline V gene (reference sequence). V shed 0 bases and J shed 0 bases, with 14 bases lying between them. The CDR3 extends over 17 amino acids. The CDR3 region is CASSLGSRDLTNYGYTF. In DNA, the CDR3 is TGTGCCAGCAGCTTAGGCTCTAGGGACCTAACTAACTATGGCTACACCTTC.

The chain links TRBV27 to TRBJ2-5; TRBD2 matches at 9 bases. Germline assignment: CDR1 MNHEY and CDR2 SMNVEV (reference sequence). V dropped 6 bases and J dropped 4; count of bases not matched to a gene: 3. This CDR3 contains 13 residues. The CDR3 DNA sequence: TGTGCCAGCAGCCGGACTAGCGTAGAGACCCAGTACTTC. Amino acids: CASSRTSVETQYF.